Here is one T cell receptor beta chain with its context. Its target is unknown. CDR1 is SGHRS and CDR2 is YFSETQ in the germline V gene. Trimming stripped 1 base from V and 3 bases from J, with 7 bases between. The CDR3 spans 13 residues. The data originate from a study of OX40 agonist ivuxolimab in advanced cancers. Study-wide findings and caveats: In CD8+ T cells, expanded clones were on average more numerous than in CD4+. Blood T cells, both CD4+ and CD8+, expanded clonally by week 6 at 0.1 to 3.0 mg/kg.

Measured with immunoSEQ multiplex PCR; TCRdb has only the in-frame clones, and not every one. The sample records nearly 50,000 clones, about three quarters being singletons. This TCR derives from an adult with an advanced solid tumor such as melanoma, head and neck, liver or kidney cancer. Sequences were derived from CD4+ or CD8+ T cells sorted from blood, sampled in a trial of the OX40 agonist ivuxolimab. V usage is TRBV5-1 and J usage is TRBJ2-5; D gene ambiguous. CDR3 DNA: TGCGCCAGCAGCTTGAGGGCAGAAGAGACCCAGTACTTC. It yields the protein CASSLRAEETQYF.